This T cell receptor (beta chain) comes out of a study of cytomegalovirus exposure and HLA in healthy donors. Study-level background: In a later analysis, the 100 to 150 validation repertoires were reported to have used the same platform as the approximately 700 first-cohort repertoires. Study-wide points: Among TCR beta chains, those listed as cytomegalovirus-associated numbered about 160.

About this clone itself: Its specificity is not known.

The CDR3 totals 13 residues. CDR1 is SGHRS, CDR2 YFSETQ, per germline. Trimming pared 1 base from V and 4 bases from J, leaving 8 bases between. The method was immunoSEQ multiplex PCR; TCRdb's version includes in-frame clones alone and lacks a portion of them. The table has some 120,000 clones, around 94% seen once; the top ten hold less than 1.5%. The chain has TRBV5-1 and TRBJ1-1, with no clear D. This TCR was recovered from a young woman in good health and CMV-seronegative. Source material: PBMCs. The CDR3 spells CASSLSGRTEAFF. In nucleotides, the CDR3 is TGCGCCAGCAGCTTGTCTGGGCGCACTGAAGCTTTCTTT.